The clone carrying this T cell receptor beta chain was recorded a few times. Its antigen is unknown. There are 13 residues in the CDR3. Germline CDR1 is SEHNR and CDR2 is FQNEAQ (reference sequence). With 3 bases removed from V and 7 bases from J, the gap between germline ends came to 12 bases. These data are taken from a study of T-cell memory formation after mild COVID-19. Study at large: The two donors had largely donor-specific TCR clusters. Study-level findings and limits: Clones that got smaller from day 15 to 85 had even CD4/CD8, while clones growing later tipped toward CD4+.

TCRdb re-analysed the 5' RACE reads in MiXCR, keeping a single row per CDR3 protein. The sample lists approximately 190,000 distinct CDR3 sequences, 18% occurring once. This receptor was taken from an adult woman who had mild COVID-19 (a few samples of this study predate the infection). Cell type and time point are not known. Sequenced sample: PBMCs or a T cell subset sorted from them (not recorded which). The genes are TRBV7-9 and TRBJ1-2; D is unresolved. DNA for the CDR3: TGTGCCAGCAGCTTCGATGTGGGCGGTGGCTACACCTTC. Amino acid sequence: CASSFDVGGGYTF.